Listed below are T cell receptor beta chains from one sample, sequenced in a study of liver allograft versus peripheral blood T cells. MiXCR, applied by TCRdb to the reads, yields one record per CDR3 protein. Here the sample spans over 9,000 distinct CDR3 sequences, about 25% being singletons. These receptors came from a human patient who had a liver transplant. A share of the T cells may be of graft donor origin. Each CDR3 is given with its conserved first and last residue. A D gene is named only where the DNA matches it firmly. Only part of the rows carry a size: once, few, many, or a class if the clone is expanded.

medium-sized	TRBV5-5	14	TRBJ1-3	-	TGTGCCAGCAGCTTGTGGCAGGCTGGAAACACCATATATTTT	CASSLWQAGNTIYF
few	TRBV19	16	TRBJ2-1	-	TGTGCCAGTAGTATTGAGGTGCCCCCCGGCAACAATGAGCAGTTCTTC	CASSIEVPPGNNEQFF
-	TRBV20-1	14	TRBJ2-5	-	TGCAGTGCTGAGCGCCTTAGCGGAAAAGAGACCCAGTACTTC	CSAERLSGKETQYF
-	TRBV19	14	TRBJ1-5	TRBD1	TGTGCCAGTAGTAGGGGGACAGTCGGCCAGCCCCAGCATTTT	CASSRGTVGQPQHF
medium-sized	TRBV5-4	16	TRBJ2-3	-	TGTGCCAGCAGCTTGGGAGGCGGGTTTCGCACAGATACGCAGTATTTT	CASSLGGGFRTDTQYF
-	TRBV10-1	19	TRBJ2-2	TRBD2	TGCGCCAGCAGTGAGAAAGGACTAGCGGGCTTCGCGAACACCGGGGAGCTGTTTTTT	CASSEKGLAGFANTGELFF
medium-sized	TRBV6-1	16	TRBJ1-5	TRBD1	TGTGCCAGCAGAATACAGGGGGCGCAGGGCAATCAGCCCCAGCATTTT	CASRIQGAQGNQPQHF
few	TRBV6-1	11	TRBJ2-7	-	TGTGCCAGTCAACGACAGTACGAGCAGTACTTC	CASQRQYEQYF
-	TRBV5-5	15	TRBJ1-1	-	TGTGCCAGCAGCTTGGATTGGGGGGCGAACACTGAAGCTTTCTTT	CASSLDWGANTEAFF
-	TRBV12-3/TRBV12-4	13	TRBJ2-7	-	TGTGCCAGCAGTTCCAGACGTACCTACGAGCAGTACTTC	CASSSRRTYEQYF
-	TRBV18	14	TRBJ2-7	TRBD2	TGTGCCAGCTCCCCCAATAGCGGGAAGTACGAGCAGTACTTC	CASSPNSGKYEQYF
-	TRBV29-1	19	TRBJ2-3	TRBD2	TGCAGCGTTGGGCTAAGGCCATCGGGACTAGCGGGGTCGTCGGATACGCAGTATTTT	CSVGLRPSGLAGSSDTQYF
few	TRBV28	13	TRBJ1-1	-	TGTGCCAGCAGTCCGCCGACAGGCGCTGAAGCTTTCTTT	CASSPPTGAEAFF
medium-sized	TRBV6-9	17	TRBJ2-7	TRBD2	TGTGCCAGCAGTTATTGGGCTAGCGGGAGTGGATCCTACGAGCAGTACTTC	CASSYWASGSGSYEQYF
few	TRBV11-2	15	TRBJ2-1	TRBD2	TGTGCCAGCAGCACAAAGGGACTAGCTTTCAATGAGCAGTTCTTC	CASSTKGLAFNEQFF
-	TRBV7-2	15	TRBJ2-1	-	TGTGCCAGCAGCTTAGGTGTGGGGCGGTACAATGAGCAGTTCTTC	CASSLGVGRYNEQFF
medium-sized	TRBV28	12	TRBJ1-6	-	TGTGCCAGCAGCTCATATAACTCACCCCTCCACTTT	CASSSYNSPLHF
medium-sized	TRBV6-1	13	TRBJ1-2	TRBD1	TGTGCCAGCAGCGAGACAGGGGGTGGTGGCTACACCTTC	CASSETGGGGYTF
few	TRBV28	20	TRBJ1-1	-	TGTGCCAGCAGTTCCCTTTATAATCCGGGAGGTCGGTCGGCGAACACTGAAGCTTTCTTT	CASSSLYNPGGRSANTEAFF
-	TRBV9	20	TRBJ2-5	-	TGTGCCAGCAGCGTAGATCCCCAGATGGGAGGGGGCGCAGGGGAAGAGACCCAGTACTTC	CASSVDPQMGGGAGEETQYF
few	TRBV7-3	16	TRBJ2-3	-	TGTGCCAGCAGCTCCGGGTACGCAGCGTCATCAGATACGCAGTATTTT	CASSSGYAASSDTQYF
few	TRBV30	15	TRBJ1-1	-	TGTGCCTGGAGAAGGGTGGGGGGCTGGGGGACTGAAGCTTTCTTT	CAWRRVGGWGTEAFF
-	TRBV7-9	13	TRBJ2-4	-	TGTGCCAGCAGCTTAGATGGGGTTAACATTCAGTACTTC	CASSLDGVNIQYF
medium-sized	TRBV19	16	TRBJ2-4	-	TGTGCCAGTAGTGTCATTAGCGGCGAAGCCAAAAACATTCAGTACTTC	CASSVISGEAKNIQYF
few	TRBV3-1	15	TRBJ2-3	TRBD2	TGTGCCAGCAGCCGACTAGCGGGGGGGTCAGATACGCAGTATTTT	CASSRLAGGSDTQYF
medium-sized	TRBV19	19	TRBJ1-5	-	TGTGCCAGTAGTATAGATCGTAGTCGGAGTGGAGGGGTTTATCAGCCCCAGCATTTT	CASSIDRSRSGGVYQPQHF
many	TRBV28	15	TRBJ2-5	TRBD1	TGTGCCAGCACCAGGACAGGGAGGTATGGAGAGACCCAGTACTTC	CASTRTGRYGETQYF
-	TRBV9	14	TRBJ1-3	-	TGTGCCAGCAGCGTACAGGGTGAAGGAAACACCATATATTTT	CASSVQGEGNTIYF
-	TRBV3-1	14	TRBJ1-5	TRBD1	TGTGCCAGCAGTCACAGGGGTGGCAATCAGCCCCAGCATTTT	CASSHRGGNQPQHF
-	TRBV20-1	11	TRBJ2-7	-	TGCAGTGCTAGAGATACGAGAGTGCAGTACTTC	CSARDTRVQYF
once	TRBV6-1	15	TRBJ2-4	-	TGTGCCAGCAGTGAACAGGGGACGGTTCTAGACATTCAGTACTTC	CASSEQGTVLDIQYF
medium-sized	TRBV24-1	13	TRBJ2-3	-	TGTGCCACCAGTGACTATTTCACAGATACGCAGTATTTT	CATSDYFTDTQYF
few	TRBV29-1	13	TRBJ1-1	-	TGCAGCGTTTCGCGGCAGGGCGGAACTGAAGCTTTCTTT	CSVSRQGGTEAFF